The sample holds a few counts of the clone carrying this TCR beta chain. The record originates from a study of TIL therapy for anti-PD-1-resistant metastatic lung cancer. Study background: Patients then received nivolumab; progressors got lymphodepletion, TIL and IL-2. Median patient age was approximately 58, ranging roughly 38-75 years.

This sample's time point: pre-treatment sample, taken before nivolumab and TIL therapy. This was the immunoSEQ v3 assay. Survey-level samples got 2 million to 2.5 million read pairs; deep-level samples got about 4.5-6.5 million. The data were produced by immunoSEQ multiplex PCR, yet TCRdb's version contains in-frame clones alone and is incomplete. The profile shows about 60,000 clones, around 68% of them singletons. Germline CDR1 and CDR2: MDHEN and SYDVKM. V gave up 2 bases and J gave up 8 bases; unmatched junction bases: 6. The CDR3 consists of 15 residues. The rearrangement uses TRBV28 and TRBJ2-1; TRBD2 matches at 10 bases. Sequenced here: blood, sampled at baseline. The TCR was taken from a person aged 25 to 79 with non-small cell lung cancer. The CDR3 region has the DNA TGTGCCAGCAGTTTAAAGCGGGAGGGCCGGGATGAGCAGTTCTTC. Translating gives CASSLKREGRDEQFF.